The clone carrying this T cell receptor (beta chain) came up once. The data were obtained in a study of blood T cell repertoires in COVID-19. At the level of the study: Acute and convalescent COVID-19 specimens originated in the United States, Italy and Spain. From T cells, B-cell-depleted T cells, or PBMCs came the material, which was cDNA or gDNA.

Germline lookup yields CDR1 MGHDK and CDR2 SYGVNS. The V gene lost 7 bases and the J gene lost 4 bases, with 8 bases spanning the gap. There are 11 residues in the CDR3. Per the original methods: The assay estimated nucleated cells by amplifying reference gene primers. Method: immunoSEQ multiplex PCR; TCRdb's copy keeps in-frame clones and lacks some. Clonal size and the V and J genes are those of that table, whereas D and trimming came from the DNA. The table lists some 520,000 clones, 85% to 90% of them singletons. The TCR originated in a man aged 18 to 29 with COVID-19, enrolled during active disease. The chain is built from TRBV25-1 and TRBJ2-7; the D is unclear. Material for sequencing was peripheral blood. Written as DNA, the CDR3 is TGTGCCAGCATGAGTTTTTACGAGCAGTACTTC. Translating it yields CASMSFYEQYF.